This T cell receptor beta chain was identified in a study of cytomegalovirus exposure and HLA in healthy donors. Study at large: Approximately 180 million T cells yielded 100 million to 130 million unique TCR beta sequences, as an earlier analysis found.

Germline V gene sequence: CDR1 SEHNR, CDR2 FQNEAQ (reference sequence). The V gene end was trimmed by 3 bases and the J gene end by 8 bases; junction bases not matched to a gene: 2. The length of the CDR3 is 13 residues. No CMV serostatus entry exists for this donor. 13 Jbeta primers and 60 Vbeta primers were used for the PCR. Some clones are missing from TCRdb's copy, which holds only in-frame ones; the method was immunoSEQ multiplex PCR. The sample shows approximately 89,000 clones, about 80% of them seen only once. The sequence came from a human donor in good health. The chain uses TRBV7-9 and TRBJ2-1; 9 bases are shared with TRBD2. Sequencing was performed on PBMCs. The CDR3 DNA sequence: TGTGCCAGCAGCTTTAGCGGGAGCGATGAGCAGTTCTTC. It yields the protein CASSFSGSDEQFF. The variable domain in full, with the rest retrieved from reference TRBV7-9 and TRBJ2-1, is DTGVSQNPRHKITKRGQNVTFRCDPISEHNRLYWYRQTLGQGPEFLTYFQNEAQLEKSRLLSDRFSAERPKGSFSTLEIQRTEQGDSAMYLCASSFSGSDEQFFGPGTRLTVL.